These 30 T cell receptor beta chains were all obtained from the same sample, sequenced in a study of cytomegalovirus exposure and HLA in healthy donors. Researchers ran the PCR with 60 Vbeta and 13 Jbeta primers. Using immunoSEQ multiplex PCR, the repertoire was profiled, and TCRdb retains in-frame clones only, with some absent. The sample includes about 140,000 clones, around 73% of them seen just once. The sequencing input was PBMCs. Source of these receptors: a female donor in good health and CMV-seronegative.

The V gene is TRBV27, the J gene TRBJ2-7; TRBD1 might be the D (6 bases). The CDR3 has 16 amino acids. CDR1 is MNHEY and CDR2 is SMNVEV in the germline V gene (reference sequence). Deletions cut 10 bases from V and 0 bases from J, with 22 bases between. The CDR3 reads CATRSDSFSFSYEQYF. In DNA form, the CDR3 reads TGTGCCACCAGATCGGACAGCTTCAGTTTCTCCTACGAGCAGTACTTC.

This chain joins TRBV10-3 and TRBJ2-7; TRBD1 agrees at 10 bases. This CDR3 contains 16 residues. Trimming at V came to 7 bases and at J to 0 bases, leaving 9 bases not matched to a gene. Germline CDR1 reads ENHRY; CDR2 reads SYGVKD. CDR3 bases: TGTGCCATCACTCAGGGGGGGACAGGGGACTCCTACGAGCAGTACTTC. Protein sequence: CAITQGGTGDSYEQYF.

V gene TRBV11-2 combines with J gene TRBJ2-3; D is perhaps TRBD1 (6 bases). From germline, CDR1 is SGHAT and CDR2 FQNNGV. Trimming left V 5 bases short and J 2 bases short, with 17 bases between. The CDR3 is 16 amino acids. CDR3 in amino acids: CASSLGQTYITDTQYF. The CDR3, as DNA: TGTGCCAGCAGCCTAGGACAGACCTATATCACAGATACGCAGTATTTT.

The chain carries TRBV7-8 and TRBJ2-1; TRBD1 matches at 9 bases. The V and J ends lost 5 bases and 6 bases, in that order; junction bases with no gene match: 8. Germline V lookup: CDR1 SGHVS, CDR2 FQNEAQ. The CDR3 runs to 15 residues. CDR3 in amino acids: CASSQGWTGVNEQFF. CDR3 DNA: TGTGCCAGCAGCCAGGGGTGGACAGGGGTCAATGAGCAGTTCTTC.

CDR3 DNA: TGTGCCAGCAGTGAAAGGTTATTACGGGACAGTGGAAACACCATATATTTT. This encodes CASSERLLRDSGNTIYF. The V call is TRBV2, the J call TRBJ1-3; 7 bases are shared with TRBD1. The V and J ends lost 2 bases and 3 bases, in that order; junction bases with no gene match: 10. CDR1 is SNHLY, CDR2 FYNNEI, per germline. This CDR3 spans 17 amino acids.

The V call is TRBV6-5, the J call TRBJ2-7; possibly TRBD1 for D (6 bases). Trimming shortened V by 0 bases and J by 4 bases, and 16 bases separated the two germline ends. This CDR3 spans 16 amino acids. Germline V gene data show CDR1 as MNHEY and CDR2 as SVGAGI. This CDR3 reads CASSYSMTQGVYEQYF. Written as DNA, the CDR3 is TGTGCCAGCAGTTACTCGATGACACAGGGAGTATACGAGCAGTACTTC.

The chain has TRBV28 and TRBJ1-2; TRBD1 aligns across 9 bases. CDR3 length: 16 residues. Germline loops: CDR1 MDHEN, CDR2 SYDVKM. The V segment lost 6 bases and the J segment 6 bases; nucleotides outside the gene matches: 14. CDR3 nucleotide sequence: TGTGCCAGCAGCCTTACGGTGGACAGGGGAGAGGATGGCTACACCTTC. Its protein is CASSLTVDRGEDGYTF.

This clone has only a few counts. The chain joins TRBV5-6 to TRBJ1-1, with 8 bases aligning to TRBD1. The V segment lost 8 bases and the J segment 0 bases; nucleotides outside the gene matches: 9. This CDR3 has 15 amino acids. In germline, CDR1 is SGHDT, CDR2 YYEEEE. In DNA, the CDR3 is TGTGCCAGGACCCCCGGGACAGGAGTGAACACTGAAGCTTTCTTT. Its translation: CARTPGTGVNTEAFF.

This clone came up a few times. CDR3 in amino acids: CASSDNSNEQFF. CDR3 nucleotide sequence: TGTGCCAGCAGCGATAACAGCAATGAGCAGTTCTTC. This chain links TRBV2 with TRBJ2-1; D remains ambiguous. Germline CDR1 and CDR2: SNHLY and FYNNEI. This CDR3 comprises 12 residues. Trimming stripped 6 bases from V and 6 bases from J, with 9 bases between.

This clone was counted between two and nine times. This chain joins TRBV5-5 and TRBJ2-7, with 11 positions matching TRBD1. CDR1 and CDR2 (germline): SGHKS, YYEKEE (reference sequence). Germline trimming cut 4 bases from V and 7 bases from J; bases unmatched to any gene: 10. This CDR3 has 15 amino acids. The CDR3: CASSLVGQGAGEQYF. DNA of the CDR3: TGTGCCAGCAGCCTGGTTGGACAGGGGGCAGGGGAGCAGTACTTC.

V usage is TRBV7-9 and J usage is TRBJ1-1; no reliable D call. Germline values: CDR1 SEHNR, CDR2 FQNEAQ (reference sequence). This CDR3 region has 12 residues. V was trimmed by 3 bases and J by 11 bases, leaving 13 bases between them. CDR3 nucleotide sequence: TGTGCCAGCAGCTTCCAGGCCCGGTCGGCTTTCTTT. Protein: CASSFQARSAFF.

The chain carries TRBV27 and TRBJ1-1; no reliable D call. CDR3 length equals 14 residues. The V end lost 5 bases, the J end lost 5 bases, and 15 bases lay between the germline ends. Looked up from germline, CDR1 is MNHEY and CDR2 is SMNVEV (reference sequence). The CDR3 protein is CASSRTGRATEAFF. CDR3 nucleotides: TGTGCCAGCAGTAGGACGGGGAGGGCTACTGAAGCTTTCTTT.

The genes are TRBV27 and TRBJ1-2, with 7 bases fitting TRBD1. CDR3 length equals 18 residues. Germline-derived CDR1 and CDR2 are MNHEY and SMNVEV (reference sequence). Trimming took 3 bases from V and 4 from J; bases not matched to a gene: 17. CDR3 nucleotides: TGTGCCAGCAGTTTTACCGTGACAGGGAGTAGGGTCCTCTATGGCTACACCTTC. Amino acids: CASSFTVTGSRVLYGYTF.

This clone is a singleton in its sample. This rearrangement joins TRBV19 to TRBJ2-4; perhaps TRBD1 as D (5 bases). This CDR3 is built from 13 residues. The germline V gene encodes CDR1 LNHDA and CDR2 SQIVND (reference sequence). V dropped 7 bases and J dropped 3 bases, with 10 bases sitting between them. The CDR3 loop reads CASKGLGKNIQYF. CDR3 bases: TGTGCCAGTAAGGGGTTGGGCAAAAACATTCAGTACTTC.

The rearrangement uses TRBV7-3 and TRBJ2-7, with TRBD1 matching over 8 bases. The CDR3 is 14 residues long. V was pared by 5 bases and J by 3 bases, with 6 bases of the junction left unmatched. CDR1 is SGHTA, CDR2 FQGTGA, per germline. This CDR3 reads CASSTTGTGYEQYF. In DNA, the CDR3 is TGTGCCAGCAGCACTACCGGGACAGGCTACGAGCAGTACTTC.

The chain recombines TRBV7-9 with TRBJ2-2; unclear D gene. The CDR3 covers 15 residues. Trimming took off 6 bases at V and 4 bases at J, with 15 bases between the two ends. Germline V gene lookup returns CDR1 SEHNR and CDR2 FQNEAQ (reference sequence). The CDR3 reads CASRWSAVGTGELFF. The CDR3 DNA reads as TGTGCCAGCAGGTGGTCGGCGGTTGGCACCGGGGAGCTGTTTTTT.

This chain joins TRBV29-1 and TRBJ2-5; D is possibly TRBD2 (6 bases). V was cut by 7 bases and J by 5 bases, with 20 bases left in between. The CDR3 runs 14 residues. CDR1 SQVTM and CDR2 ANQGSEA come from the germline V gene. CDR3: CSAPSGLGRETQYF. The CDR3 region has the DNA TGCAGCGCGCCTTCGGGCCTTGGGAGGGAGACCCAGTACTTC.

V gene TRBV6-1 combines with J gene TRBJ2-7, with 11 nucleotides matching TRBD1. This CDR3 region has 16 residues. V gave up 4 bases and J gave up 3 bases; unmatched junction bases: 8. The germline CDR1 and CDR2 sequences are MNHNS and SASEGT. DNA for the CDR3: TGTGCCAGCAGTGCCCCGTCCGGGACAGGGGGCTACGAGCAGTACTTC. It encodes CASSAPSGTGGYEQYF.

This rearrangement joins TRBV9 to TRBJ2-1; TRBD2 is a possible D gene (6 bases). Germline CDR1 is SGDLS and CDR2 is YYNGEE. The CDR3 spans 15 residues. The V end was cut by 0 bases, the J end by 3 bases, with 10 bases between. CDR3: CASSVVGRGYNEQFF. The CDR3 bases are TGTGCCAGCAGCGTAGTCGGGAGAGGCTACAATGAGCAGTTCTTC.

The V call is TRBV30, the J call TRBJ1-5; D remains unclear. CDR1 and CDR2 from the germline V gene are GTSNPN and SVGIG (reference sequence). This CDR3 spans 16 amino acids. Trimming took 0 bases from V and 0 from J, leaving 12 bases between them. The CDR3 loop reads CAWSVSLKHSNQPQHF. The DNA for the CDR3 is TGTGCCTGGAGTGTATCCCTCAAACATAGCAATCAGCCCCAGCATTTT.

In this sample, this clone turned up a few times. The CDR3 is CASSKTSDFSYEQYF. As DNA, the CDR3 is TGTGCCAGCAGCAAGACTTCGGACTTCTCCTACGAGCAGTACTTC. This chain connects TRBV5-8 to TRBJ2-7; tentative D call: TRBD2 (5 bases). Trimming removed 4 bases from V and 0 bases from J, with 14 bases in between. The germline V gene encodes CDR1 SGHTS and CDR2 YDEGEE. The CDR3 has 15 residues.

This chain joins TRBV6-1 and TRBJ2-7, with no clear D. V was shortened by 10 bases and J by 7 bases, with 20 bases between the two germline ends. CDR3 size: 13 residues. Germline lookup yields CDR1 MNHNS and CDR2 SASEGT. Written as DNA, the CDR3 is TGTGCCACCCTCTTCCGAGGCCCTAAGGAGCAGTACTTC. This encodes CATLFRGPKEQYF.

This clone was observed once. V is TRBV5-1 and J is TRBJ1-2; 11 bases agree with TRBD1. The trim removed 1 base at V and 8 bases at J, leaving 7 bases unmatched. Looked up from germline, CDR1 is SGHRS and CDR2 is YFSETQ. The CDR3 spans 15 residues. CDR3 bases: TGCGCCAGCAGCTTGCCTGGACAGGGGGCGAGCGGCTACACCTTC. This gives the protein CASSLPGQGASGYTF.

The gene calls are TRBV27 and TRBJ1-3; no clear D. This CDR3 is 13 amino acids long. Trimming stripped 4 bases from V and 0 bases from J, with 4 bases between. CDR1 and CDR2 from the germline V gene are MNHEY and SMNVEV (reference sequence). The CDR3 DNA sequence: TGTGCCAGCAGTTCCTACTCTGGAAACACCATATATTTT. It is translated as CASSSYSGNTIYF.

This chain connects TRBV2 to TRBJ2-1; 8 bases agree with TRBD1. Germline CDR1 reads SNHLY; CDR2 reads FYNNEI. CDR3 size: 15 residues. Trimming at V came to 6 bases and at J to 10 bases, leaving 14 bases not matched to a gene. The CDR3, as DNA: TGTGCCAGCAGAGCCGGGACAGGCCACCCCGCAGAGCAGTTCTTC. It encodes CASRAGTGHPAEQFF.

A few counts support this clone. The chain carries TRBV5-6 and TRBJ1-2, with 7 bases matching TRBD1. After removal of 0 bases from V and 5 bases from J, the junction contained 10 bases not matched to a gene. The germline V gene has CDR1 SGHDT and CDR2 YYEEEE. The CDR3 extends over 16 amino acids. The CDR3 sequence: CASSLVWDSPSYGYTF. CDR3 sequence (DNA): TGTGCCAGCAGCTTGGTCTGGGACAGCCCTTCGTATGGCTACACCTTC. Full variable domain (outside the CDR3, taken from reference TRBV5-6 and TRBJ1-2): DAGVTQSPTHLIKTRGQQVTLRCSPKSGHDTVSWYQQALGQGPQFIFQYYEEEERQRGNFPDRFSGHQFPNYSSELNVNALLLGDSALYLCASSLVWDSPSYGYTFGSGTRLTVV.

The V and J genes are TRBV5-5 and TRBJ1-5, with 8 bases fitting TRBD1. The V and J ends lost 7 bases and 0 bases, in that order; junction bases with no gene match: 15. Per germline, CDR1 SGHKS and CDR2 YYEKEE (reference sequence). The CDR3 runs to 18 residues. The CDR3 spells CASASGTGLPYSNQPQHF. CDR3 DNA: TGTGCCAGCGCATCCGGGACAGGACTTCCTTATAGCAATCAGCCCCAGCATTTT.

This sequence joins TRBV29-1 and TRBJ1-1, with a weak D call TRBD1 (6 bases). Germline-derived CDR1 and CDR2 are SQVTM and ANQGSEA. The CDR3 spans 14 residues. The V end was cut by 3 bases, the J end by 1 base, with 12 bases between. The CDR3 DNA sequence: TGCAGCGTTGACCTGACAGGTGGGAACACTGAAGCTTTCTTT. Encoded protein: CSVDLTGGNTEAFF. The variable domain in full, completed from reference TRBV29-1 and TRBJ1-1, reads SAVISQKPSRDICQRGTSLTIQCQVDSQVTMMFWYRQQPGQSLTLIATANQGSEATYESGFVIDKFPISRPNLTFSTLTVSNMSPEDSSIYLCSVDLTGGNTEAFFGQGTRLTVV.

The gene calls are TRBV6-4 and TRBJ2-6, with D hard to call. The germline gives CDR1 MRHNA, CDR2 SNTAGT. The CDR3 spans 14 residues. V was clipped by 2 bases and J by 2 bases, with 4 bases between them. The CDR3 DNA follows: TGTGCCAGCAGTGACCGGGCTGGGGCCAACGTCCTGACTTTC. This translates into CASSDRAGANVLTF.

V usage is TRBV6-6 and J usage is TRBJ1-4, with D possibly being TRBD1 (6 bases). V was pared by 6 bases and J by 13 bases, with 27 bases between. Germline CDR1 and CDR2: MNHNY and SVGAGI (reference sequence). The CDR3 spans 16 residues. CDR3 sequence: CASRTRGKGSEGGLFF. The CDR3 DNA reads TGTGCCAGCAGGACAAGGGGGAAAGGGTCGGAAGGTGGACTGTTTTTT.